This record concerns one T cell receptor beta chain sequence. Germline V gene data show CDR1 as MNHNS and CDR2 as SASEGT. The CDR3 is 14 residues long. V was shortened by 8 bases and J by 0 bases, with 13 bases between the two germline ends. This sample is drawn from a study of shared clonotypes between healthy human individuals. The donor cohort consisted entirely of Caucasian adults residing in Nashville, Tennessee. CD8 memory merged CD45RO+ cells and CCR7-negative CD45RA+ TemRA cells into one population. At the deep level, the assay was run. In the source study's methods: Filtering differed because ImmunoSEQ produced junction-only sequences that carried no quality scores. Using immunoSEQ multiplex PCR, the repertoire was profiled, and TCRdb retains in-frame clones only, with some absent. The V and J calls and clone size are taken from that table; D and trimming were inferred from the DNA. The sample holds 85,000 to 100,000 clones, around 68% seen once.

Sequenced material: memory CD8+ T cells sorted from blood. Sample subset: CD45RO+ cells pooled with CCR7-negative TemRA cells. The receptor was derived from a man aged 25 to 40 in good health. The V call is TRBV6-1, the J call TRBJ1-1; D is ambiguous. The CDR3 nucleotides are TGTGCCAGCGCCGGGAGAGTTATGAACACTGAAGCTTTCTTT. Amino acid sequence: CASAGRVMNTEAFF.